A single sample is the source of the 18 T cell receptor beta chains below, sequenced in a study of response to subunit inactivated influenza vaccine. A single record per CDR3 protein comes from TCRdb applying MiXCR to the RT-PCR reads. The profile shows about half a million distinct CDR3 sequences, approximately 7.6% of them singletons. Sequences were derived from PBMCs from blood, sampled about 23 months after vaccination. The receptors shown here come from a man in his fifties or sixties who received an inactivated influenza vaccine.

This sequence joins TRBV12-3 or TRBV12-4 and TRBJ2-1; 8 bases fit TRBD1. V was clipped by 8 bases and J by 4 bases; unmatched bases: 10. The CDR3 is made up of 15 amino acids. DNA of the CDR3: TGTGCCAGCTCGGCCCAGGACAGGGTTTACAATGAGCAGTTCTTC. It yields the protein CASSAQDRVYNEQFF.

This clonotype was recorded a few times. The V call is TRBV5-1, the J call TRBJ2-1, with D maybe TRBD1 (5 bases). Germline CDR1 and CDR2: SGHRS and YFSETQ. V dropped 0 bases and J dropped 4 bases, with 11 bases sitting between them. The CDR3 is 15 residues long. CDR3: CASSLESGKYNEQFF. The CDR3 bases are TGCGCCAGCAGCTTGGAGTCAGGGAAGTACAATGAGCAGTTCTTC.

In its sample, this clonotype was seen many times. CDR3 coding DNA: TGCGCCAGCAGCACACAGGGTTCGGACACCGGGGAGCTGTTTTTT. This translates into CASSTQGSDTGELFF. V gene TRBV5-1 combines with J gene TRBJ2-2, with D possibly being TRBD1 (6 bases). The ends were cut back, 4 bases at V and 3 bases at J, with 13 bases in the middle. This CDR3 spans 15 amino acids. CDR1 and CDR2 (germline): SGHRS, YFSETQ.

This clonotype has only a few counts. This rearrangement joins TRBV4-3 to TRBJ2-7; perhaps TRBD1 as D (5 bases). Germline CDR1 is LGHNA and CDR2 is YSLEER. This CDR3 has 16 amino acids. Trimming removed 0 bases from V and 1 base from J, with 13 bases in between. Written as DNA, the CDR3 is TGCGCCAGCAGCCAAGATTCAGGGCCTGGATCCTACGAGCAGTACTTC. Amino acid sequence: CASSQDSGPGSYEQYF.

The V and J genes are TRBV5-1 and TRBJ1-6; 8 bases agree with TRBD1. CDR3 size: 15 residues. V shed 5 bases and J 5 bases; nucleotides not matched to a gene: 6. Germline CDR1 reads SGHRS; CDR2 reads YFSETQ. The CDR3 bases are TGCGCCAGCAGTTCGCAGGGGGCTAATAATTCACCCCTCCACTTT. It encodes CASSSQGANNSPLHF.

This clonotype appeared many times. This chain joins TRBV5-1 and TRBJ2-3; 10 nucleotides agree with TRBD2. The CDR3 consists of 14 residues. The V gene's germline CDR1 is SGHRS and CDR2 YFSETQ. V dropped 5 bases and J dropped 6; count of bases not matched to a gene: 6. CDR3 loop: CASSLAGGSDTQYF. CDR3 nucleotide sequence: TGCGCCAGCAGTTTAGCGGGAGGATCTGATACGCAGTATTTT.

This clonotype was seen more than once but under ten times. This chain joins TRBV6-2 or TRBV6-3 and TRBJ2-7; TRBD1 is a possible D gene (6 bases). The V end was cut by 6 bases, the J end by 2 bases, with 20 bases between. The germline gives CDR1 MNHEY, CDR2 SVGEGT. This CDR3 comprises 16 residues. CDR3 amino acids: CASREARQGMTYEQYF. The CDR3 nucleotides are TGTGCCAGCAGGGAGGCAAGGCAGGGGATGACCTACGAGCAGTACTTC.

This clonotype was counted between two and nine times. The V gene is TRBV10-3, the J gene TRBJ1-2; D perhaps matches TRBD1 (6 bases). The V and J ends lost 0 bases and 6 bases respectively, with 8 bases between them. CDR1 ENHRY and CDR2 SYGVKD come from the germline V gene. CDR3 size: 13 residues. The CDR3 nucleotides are TGTGCCATCAGTGAGTCGGGGGCCCATGGCTACACCTTC. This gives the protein CAISESGAHGYTF.

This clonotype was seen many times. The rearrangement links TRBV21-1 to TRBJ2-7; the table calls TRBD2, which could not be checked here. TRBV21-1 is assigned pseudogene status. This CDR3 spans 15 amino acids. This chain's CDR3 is CASTPNRAHLNEQYF. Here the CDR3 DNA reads TGTGCCAGCACCCCCAACAGGGCCCACCTAAACGAGCAGTACTTC.

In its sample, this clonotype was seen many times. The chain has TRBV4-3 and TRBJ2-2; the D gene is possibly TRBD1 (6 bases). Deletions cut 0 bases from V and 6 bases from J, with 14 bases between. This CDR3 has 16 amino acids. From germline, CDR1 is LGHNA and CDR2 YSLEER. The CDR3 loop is CASSQDYNRASGELFF. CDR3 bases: TGCGCCAGCAGCCAAGACTATAACAGGGCATCCGGGGAGCTGTTTTTT.

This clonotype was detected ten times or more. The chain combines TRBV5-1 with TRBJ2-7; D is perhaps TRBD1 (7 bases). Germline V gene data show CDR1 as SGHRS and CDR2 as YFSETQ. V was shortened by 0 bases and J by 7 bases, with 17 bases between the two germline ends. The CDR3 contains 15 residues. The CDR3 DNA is TGCGCCAGCAGCTTGGGTGGACAGGAGGGCCGGGAGCAGTACTTC. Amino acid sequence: CASSLGGQEGREQYF.

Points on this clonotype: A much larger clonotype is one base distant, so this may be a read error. Written as DNA, the CDR3 is TGTGCCAGCAGCTTACGGAGGTCAGAGACCCAGTACTTC. Its protein product is CASSLRRSETQYF. V gene TRBV5-8 combines with J gene TRBJ2-5, with D perhaps matching TRBD2 (5 bases). Germline V gene lookup returns CDR1 SGHTS and CDR2 YDEGEE. This CDR3 is 13 amino acids long. Trimming shortened V by 2 bases and J by 4 bases, and 9 bases separated the two germline ends.

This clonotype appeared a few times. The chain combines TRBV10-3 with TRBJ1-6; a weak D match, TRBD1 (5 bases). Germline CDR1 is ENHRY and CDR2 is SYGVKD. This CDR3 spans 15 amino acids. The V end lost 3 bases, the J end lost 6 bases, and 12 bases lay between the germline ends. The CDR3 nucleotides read TGTGCCATCAGTGAAAAGGGGACGGGTAATTCACCCCTCCACTTT. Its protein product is CAISEKGTGNSPLHF.

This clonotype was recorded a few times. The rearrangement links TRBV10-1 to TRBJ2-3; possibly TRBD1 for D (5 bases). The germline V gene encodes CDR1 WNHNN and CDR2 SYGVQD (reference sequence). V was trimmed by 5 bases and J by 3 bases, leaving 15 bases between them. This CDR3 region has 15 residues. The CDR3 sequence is CASSYQGASTDTQYF. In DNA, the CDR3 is TGCGCCAGCAGTTACCAGGGTGCCTCAACAGATACGCAGTATTTT.

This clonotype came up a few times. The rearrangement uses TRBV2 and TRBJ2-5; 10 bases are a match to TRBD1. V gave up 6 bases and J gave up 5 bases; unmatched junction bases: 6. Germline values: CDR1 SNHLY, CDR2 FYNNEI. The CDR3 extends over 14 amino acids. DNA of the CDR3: TGTGCCAGCAGCGACAGGGGGCCATCGGAGACCCAGTACTTC. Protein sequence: CASSDRGPSETQYF. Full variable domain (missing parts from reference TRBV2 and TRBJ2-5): EPEVTQTPSHQVTQMGQEVILRCVPISNHLYFYWYRQILGQKVEFLVSFYNNEISEKSEIFDDQFSVERPDGSNFTLKIRSTKLEDSAMYFCASSDRGPSETQYFGPGTRLLVL.

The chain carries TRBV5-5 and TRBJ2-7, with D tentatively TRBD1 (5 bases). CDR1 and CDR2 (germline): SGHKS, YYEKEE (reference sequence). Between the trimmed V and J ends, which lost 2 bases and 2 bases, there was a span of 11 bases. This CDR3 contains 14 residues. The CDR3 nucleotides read TGTGCCAGCAGCTTTACGATGGGGCCCTACGAGCAGTACTTC. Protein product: CASSFTMGPYEQYF.

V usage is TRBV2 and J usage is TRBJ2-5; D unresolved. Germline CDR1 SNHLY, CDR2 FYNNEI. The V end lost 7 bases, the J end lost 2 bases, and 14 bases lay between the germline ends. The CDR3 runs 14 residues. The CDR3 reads CASMGVAIQETQYF. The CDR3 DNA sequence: TGTGCCAGCATGGGTGTGGCGATTCAAGAGACCCAGTACTTC.

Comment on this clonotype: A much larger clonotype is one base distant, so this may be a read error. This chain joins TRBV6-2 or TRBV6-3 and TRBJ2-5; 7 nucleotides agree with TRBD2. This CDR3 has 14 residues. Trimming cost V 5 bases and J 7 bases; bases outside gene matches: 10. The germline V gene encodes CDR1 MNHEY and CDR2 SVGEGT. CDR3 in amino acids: CASSRGLEGTTQYF. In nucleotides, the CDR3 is TGTGCCAGCAGTCGCGGACTAGAGGGGACGACCCAGTACTTC.